At least ten counts were recorded for the clone carrying this T cell receptor beta chain. What it binds is not known. This sample was taken from a study of T cells after yellow fever vaccination. General study findings and limits: At 95% to 97% for CD4 and over 80% for CD8, most primary-vaccination clones showed up again after the booster. Of the clonotypes, a small share occurred in both CD4 and CD8 compartments.

Template switching with 5'RACE generated the TCR cDNA and added a universal primer site and UMIs. In TCRdb, the 5' RACE reads were re-called with MiXCR into one record per CDR3 protein. The sample lists about 260,000 distinct CDR3 sequences, over 3% occurring once. The source is a man aged 18 to 35 who received the YFV17D yellow fever vaccine. This specimen was PBMCs, taken 15 days after the yellow fever booster vaccination.

This chain's CDR3 is CASSYGQSNYGYTF. The CDR3 nucleotides read TGTGCCAGCAGTTACGGACAGTCGAACTATGGCTACACCTTC. V is TRBV6-5 and J is TRBJ1-2, with a tentative D call TRBD1 (6 bases). V lost 2 bases and J 2 bases, leaving 9 bases between the germline ends. CDR1 and CDR2 (germline): MNHEY, SVGAGI. CDR3 size: 14 residues.